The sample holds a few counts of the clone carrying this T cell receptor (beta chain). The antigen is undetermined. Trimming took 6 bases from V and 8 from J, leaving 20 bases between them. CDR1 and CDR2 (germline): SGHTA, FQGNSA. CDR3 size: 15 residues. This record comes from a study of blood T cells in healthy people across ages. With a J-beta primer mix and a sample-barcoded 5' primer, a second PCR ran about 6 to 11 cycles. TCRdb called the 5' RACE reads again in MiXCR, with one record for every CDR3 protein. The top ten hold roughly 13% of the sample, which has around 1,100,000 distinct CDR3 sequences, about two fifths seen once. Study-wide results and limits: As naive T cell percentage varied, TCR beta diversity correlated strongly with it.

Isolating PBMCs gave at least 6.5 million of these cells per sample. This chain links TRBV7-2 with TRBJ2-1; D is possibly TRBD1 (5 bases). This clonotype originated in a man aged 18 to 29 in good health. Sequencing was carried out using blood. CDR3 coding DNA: TGTGCCAGCAGTCGAGCAGGGATTGATGTCCATGAGCAGTTCTTC. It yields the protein CASSRAGIDVHEQFF.